These 24 T cell receptor beta chains were all obtained from the same sample, sequenced in a study of shared clonotypes between healthy human individuals. Sequencing used immunoSEQ multiplex PCR; TCRdb keeps in-frame clones, though not all of them. The sample includes approximately 700,000 clones, 60% to 75% seen only once; the top ten take around 1.7%. Sequenced: memory CD4+ T cells sorted from blood. The subset is: CD45RA-negative fraction. These receptors were obtained from a woman aged 25 to 39 in good health.

This chain joins TRBV29-1 and TRBJ2-2, with 7 bases lining up with TRBD1. Per germline, CDR1 SQVTM and CDR2 ANQGSEA. The CDR3 is 13 amino acids. The V gene end was trimmed by 7 bases and the J gene end by 3 bases; junction bases not matched to a gene: 5. CDR3 amino acids: CSADRDDTGELFF. CDR3 coding DNA: TGCAGCGCCGACAGGGATGACACCGGGGAGCTGTTTTTT.

This clone was counted a few times. The rearrangement joins TRBV11-2 to TRBJ1-1; no clear D gene. CDR3 length equals 12 residues. The V gene lost 3 bases and the J gene lost 7 bases, with 9 bases spanning the gap. Per the germline V gene, CDR1 is SGHAT and CDR2 is FQNNGV. The CDR3 protein is CASSFRGSEAFF. The CDR3 nucleotides read TGTGCCAGCAGCTTTCGTGGCAGTGAAGCTTTCTTT.

Regarding this clone: The sample has other DNA sequences that encode this CDR3 too. V usage is TRBV5-1 and J usage is TRBJ1-2; TRBD1 might be the D (6 bases). The germline V and J ends were trimmed by 2 bases and 4 bases, with 12 bases remaining between them. The CDR3 loop spans 14 amino acids. CDR1 and CDR2 (germline): SGHRS, YFSETQ. The CDR3 reads CASSLGWGAYGYTF. The CDR3 DNA is TGCGCCAGCAGCTTAGGGTGGGGGGCCTATGGCTACACCTTC.

This chain joins TRBV28 and TRBJ1-3; D is undetermined. Germline V gene lookup returns CDR1 MDHEN and CDR2 SYDVKM. CDR3 length: 14 residues. Trimming pared 4 bases from V and 4 bases from J, leaving 11 bases between. The DNA for the CDR3 is TGTGCCAGCAGTTCCGAGGTGGGAGGAAACACCATATATTTT. Residues: CASSSEVGGNTIYF.

The V and J genes are TRBV30 and TRBJ2-3, with 10 nucleotides matching TRBD2. The CDR3 runs 17 residues. V was pared by 0 bases and J by 2 bases, with 8 bases of the junction left unmatched. The V gene's germline CDR1 is GTSNPN and CDR2 SVGIG (reference sequence). The CDR3 DNA reads as TGTGCCTGGAGTGTATTAGCGGGAGGCGGTTTCACAGATACGCAGTATTTT. Its protein is CAWSVLAGGGFTDTQYF.

The chain combines TRBV4-1 with TRBJ2-1; 7 bases agree with TRBD2. CDR1 and CDR2 (germline): MGHRA, YSYEKL. This CDR3 is 17 amino acids long. V lost 0 bases and J lost 9; bases outside the gene matches: 14. The CDR3 DNA sequence: TGCGCCAGCAGCCAAGATAAACTAGCGCAACCCCGGGGTGAGCAGTTCTTC. Protein sequence: CASSQDKLAQPRGEQFF.

The chain recombines TRBV25-1 with TRBJ2-7; 14 bases agree with TRBD2. The CDR3 sequence is 17 residues long. From germline, CDR1 is MGHDK and CDR2 SYGVNS. The junction had 5 bases not matched to a gene; V was cut back by 2 bases and J by 2 bases. In nucleotides, the CDR3 is TGTGCCAGCAGTGAAGGGACTAGCGGGAGACCCGCCTACGAGCAGTACTTC. This sequence encodes CASSEGTSGRPAYEQYF.

The rearrangement links TRBV28 to TRBJ2-3, with 9 bases identical to TRBD1. The length of the CDR3 is 15 residues. V lost 5 bases to trimming and J lost 4 bases; unmatched junction nucleotides: 7. From germline, CDR1 is MDHEN and CDR2 SYDVKM. The DNA for the CDR3 is TGTGCCAGCAGTAGACCGGGACAGGGTCCAGATACGCAGTATTTT. Protein product: CASSRPGQGPDTQYF.

This chain links TRBV9 with TRBJ2-1; D remains ambiguous. The CDR3 extends over 13 amino acids. The germline V gene has CDR1 SGDLS and CDR2 YYNGEE. V was trimmed by 4 bases and J by 2 bases, leaving 7 bases between them. CDR3 bases: TGTGCCAGCAGCCCCCTCCCCTACAATGAGCAGTTCTTC. Translating gives CASSPLPYNEQFF.

This clone is a singleton in its sample. The J gene is TRBJ1-2, the V gene TRBV7-3; the match to TRBD1 covers 8 bases. The J segment lost 6 bases and the V segment lost 5 bases, leaving 5 bases of the junction unmatched. Looked up from germline, CDR1 is SGHTA and CDR2 is FQGTGA. The CDR3 runs to 13 residues. The DNA of the CDR3 is TGTGCCAGCAGCAAGCCGACAGGGGATGGCTACACCTTC. Its translation: CASSKPTGDGYTF.

This sequence joins TRBV7-9 and TRBJ2-7; 12 bases agree with TRBD2. Germline V gene sequence: CDR1 SEHNR, CDR2 FQNEAQ (reference sequence). With 6 bases clipped from V and 4 bases from J, the junction kept 10 bases outside the gene matches. The CDR3 contains 16 residues. As DNA, the CDR3 is TGTGCCAGCAGTCAGACTAGCGGGAGCCGTAAATACGAGCAGTACTTC. It translates to CASSQTSGSRKYEQYF.

The rearrangement uses TRBV12-5 and TRBJ1-5; no firm D call. Looked up from germline, CDR1 is LGHNT and CDR2 is FRNRAP. The CDR3 sequence is 12 residues long. The ends were cut back, 3 bases at V and 5 bases at J, with 5 bases in the middle. CDR3 nucleotide sequence: TGTGCTAGTGGTTTCTGGGATCAGCCCCAGCATTTT. This sequence encodes CASGFWDQPQHF.

The chain uses TRBV2 and TRBJ2-3, with D hard to call. V was clipped by 8 bases and J by 1 base, with 7 bases between them. The CDR3 covers 12 residues. CDR1 is SNHLY and CDR2 is FYNNEI in the germline V gene. The CDR3 reads CASRMGTDTQYF. In DNA, the CDR3 is TGTGCCAGCCGGATGGGCACAGATACGCAGTATTTT. Using reference TRBV2 and TRBJ2-3 for the parts outside the CDR3, the full variable domain is EPEVTQTPSHQVTQMGQEVILRCVPISNHLYFYWYRQILGQKVEFLVSFYNNEISEKSEIFDDQFSVERPDGSNFTLKIRSTKLEDSAMYFCASRMGTDTQYFGPGTRLTVL.

The V call is TRBV28, the J call TRBJ1-2, with a possible D match to TRBD1 (6 bases). There are 14 residues in the CDR3. CDR1 is MDHEN, CDR2 SYDVKM, per germline. V gave up 5 bases and J gave up 1 base, with 11 bases separating them. CDR3 nucleotide sequence: TGTGCCAGCAGTAGACAGGCCATTAACTATGGCTACACCTTC. Encoded protein: CASSRQAINYGYTF.

This chain uses TRBV27 with TRBJ1-1; D unclear. The germline V gene has CDR1 MNHEY and CDR2 SMNVEV (reference sequence). CDR3 size: 15 residues. Trimming pared 4 bases from V and 6 bases from J, leaving 18 bases between. The CDR3 nucleotides read TGTGCCAGCAGTTCCAAAGGTAGAGGAGGCGCTGAAGCTTTCTTT. Translating it yields CASSSKGRGGAEAFF.

The gene calls are TRBV13 and TRBJ2-5; 8 nucleotides line up with TRBD2. The CDR3 extends over 18 amino acids. The V gene's germline CDR1 is PRHDT and CDR2 FYEKMQ (reference sequence). Trimming at V came to 2 bases and at J to 5 bases, leaving 16 bases not matched to a gene. CDR3 coding DNA: TGTGCCAGCAGCTTATGGGGTAGCGGGACCCTCTTAGGGGAGACCCAGTACTTC. Encoded protein: CASSLWGSGTLLGETQYF.

The sample holds a few counts of this clone. This chain connects TRBV7-3 to TRBJ2-1; perhaps TRBD2 as D (6 bases). V lost 6 bases and J lost 7, with 19 bases in between. This CDR3 has 15 amino acids. Germline CDR1 and CDR2: SGHTA and FQGTGA. The DNA for the CDR3 is TGTGCCAGCAGTTCTGAGCGGGCCACTAGGAATGAGCAGTTCTTC. Its translation: CASSSERATRNEQFF.

This rearrangement joins TRBV6-1 to TRBJ2-1; 9 nucleotides match TRBD1. This CDR3 comprises 15 residues. Germline CDR1 is MNHNS and CDR2 is SASEGT. Trimming removed 5 bases from V and 9 bases from J; junction bases left unmatched: 11. As DNA, the CDR3 is TGTGCCAGCAGTAACCGGGACAGGGCCTTTGGTGAGCAGTTCTTC. Translation: CASSNRDRAFGEQFF.

There are many counts of this clone. The chain joins TRBV30 to TRBJ1-5; 8 nucleotides align to TRBD1. The CDR3 consists of 16 residues. Germline trimming cut 1 base from V and 3 bases from J; bases unmatched to any gene: 8. CDR1 is GTSNPN and CDR2 is SVGIG in the germline V gene (reference sequence). The CDR3 region has the DNA TGTGCCTGGAGTGCCAGCCGGACAGGGCCCAATCAGCCCCAGCATTTT. Its protein product is CAWSASRTGPNQPQHF. Together with reference TRBV30 and TRBJ1-5, the CDR3 gives the full variable domain: SQTIHQWPATLVQPVGSPLSLECTVEGTSNPNLYWYRQAAGRGLQLLFYSVGIGQISSEVPQNLSASRPQDRQFILSSKKLLLSDSGFYLCAWSASRTGPNQPQHFGDGTRLSIL.

The chain joins TRBV30 to TRBJ1-2; D ambiguous. In germline, CDR1 is GTSNPN, CDR2 SVGIG (reference sequence). The CDR3 length is 15 residues. V dropped 6 bases and J dropped 4 bases, with 21 bases sitting between them. CDR3 loop: CACPGGVASIYGYTF. CDR3 nucleotide sequence: TGTGCCTGTCCCGGCGGGGTAGCCTCAATCTATGGCTACACCTTC. Supplemented by reference TRBV30 and TRBJ1-2, the full variable domain reads SQTIHQWPATLVQPVGSPLSLECTVEGTSNPNLYWYRQAAGRGLQLLFYSVGIGQISSEVPQNLSASRPQDRQFILSSKKLLLSDSGFYLCACPGGVASIYGYTFGSGTRLTVV.

There are a few counts of this clone. A much larger clone is a single base away; this may be a read error. The rearrangement links TRBV7-9 to TRBJ2-1, with D hard to call. Germline CDR1 SEHNR, CDR2 FQNEAQ (reference sequence). The CDR3 loop spans 11 amino acids. The V gene lost 1 base and the J gene lost 6 bases, with 1 base spanning the gap. CDR3 DNA: TGTGCCAGCAGCTTAGTCAATGAGCAGTTCTTC. It specifies CASSLVNEQFF.

The V and J genes are TRBV6-4 and TRBJ2-3, with a possible D match to TRBD1 (5 bases). From germline, CDR1 is MRHNA and CDR2 SNTAGT. This CDR3 is 13 amino acids long. V lost 6 bases to trimming and J lost 4 bases, with 11 bases between them. This CDR3 is CASRSREADTQYF. The CDR3 DNA sequence: TGTGCCAGCAGGAGCAGGGAAGCAGATACGCAGTATTTT.

The gene calls are TRBV13 and TRBJ2-1; 7 nucleotides align to TRBD2. CDR3 length: 14 amino acids. Losses at the gene ends were 3 bases for V and 10 bases for J; bases not matched to a gene: 9. In germline, CDR1 is PRHDT, CDR2 FYEKMQ (reference sequence). CDR3 amino acids: CASSFIGRFGEQFF. CDR3 in DNA: TGTGCCAGCAGCTTTATCGGGAGGTTTGGGGAGCAGTTCTTC.

The V call is TRBV19, the J call TRBJ2-1; no clear D gene. Trimming cost V 3 bases and J 2 bases, with 11 bases left between them. Germline loops: CDR1 LNHDA, CDR2 SQIVND (reference sequence). This CDR3 is 15 amino acids long. CDR3 amino acids: CASSILDPPYNEQFF. The CDR3 DNA follows: TGTGCCAGTAGTATTTTAGATCCACCCTACAATGAGCAGTTCTTC.